One sample yielded the 9 T cell receptor beta chains listed below, sequenced in a study of human T cells and chemical hapten exposure. TCRdb passed the RACE reads through MiXCR, listing each CDR3 protein once. The data contain about 120,000 distinct CDR3 sequences, roughly 15% of them singletons. Time point denoted: patch test 1, 2 weeks after DPC sensitization. Treatment denoted: therapeutic diphenylcyclopropenone sensitization with weekly scalp DPC. The sample consisted of whole blood, taken in connection with sensitization to the hapten diphenylcyclopropenone (DPC). The source is a man in his late teens or twenties with alopecia areata. Some clones in this sample may be carry-over from other donors' samples.

The V gene is TRBV28, the J gene TRBJ2-1; D unclear. The V gene's germline CDR1 is MDHEN and CDR2 SYDVKM. Trimming shortened V by 2 bases and J by 0 bases, and 11 bases separated the two germline ends. This CDR3 region has 16 residues. As DNA, the CDR3 is TGTGCCAGCAGTTTACCTGCCTTGCTCTCCTACAATGAGCAGTTCTTC. Protein sequence: CASSLPALLSYNEQFF.

This chain connects TRBV7-2 to TRBJ1-5; D is undetermined. The germline CDR1 and CDR2 sequences are SGHTA and FQGNSA. V was clipped by 5 bases and J by 5 bases, with 7 bases between them. This CDR3 is built from 12 residues. The CDR3 protein is CASSPTDQPQHF. CDR3 DNA sequence: TGTGCCAGCAGCCCCACGGATCAGCCCCAGCATTTT.

This clonotype appeared many times. This chain joins TRBV27 and TRBJ1-5; D gene unclear. Germline V gene sequence: CDR1 MNHEY, CDR2 SMNVEV (reference sequence). This CDR3 is 13 amino acids long. V was trimmed by 1 base and J by 0 bases, leaving 1 base between them. CDR3 amino acids: CASSLFSNQPQHF. DNA for the CDR3: TGTGCCAGCAGTTTATTTAGCAATCAGCCCCAGCATTTT.

Concerning this clonotype itself: The conserved closing phenylalanine or tryptophan is absent in this CDR3, likely reflecting a read error. The V call is TRBV7-9, the J call TRBJ1-1; D may be TRBD1 (6 bases). Germline lookup yields CDR1 SEHNR and CDR2 FQNEAQ (reference sequence). V was clipped by 5 bases and J by 0 bases, with 13 bases between them. The length of the CDR3 is 15 residues. Here the CDR3 reads CASSEPRGMNTEAFS. The DNA of the CDR3 is TGTGCCAGCAGCGAACCCAGGGGCATGAACACTGAAGCTTTCTCT.

This clonotype showed up just a few times. The rearrangement uses TRBV7-9 and TRBJ1-3; no definite D call. V gave up 8 bases and J gave up 4 bases, with 12 bases separating them. The CDR3 sequence is 13 residues long. Germline assignment: CDR1 SEHNR and CDR2 FQNEAQ (reference sequence). The CDR3 is CASFRGSGNTIYF. The CDR3 DNA reads as TGTGCCAGCTTTCGGGGATCCGGAAACACCATATATTTT.

Details on this clonotype: The junction departs from the called germline gene at one end, perhaps through a read error. The chain recombines TRBV5-4 with TRBJ2-7; TRBD1 might be the D (5 bases). CDR1 and CDR2 (germline): SGHNT, YYREEE (reference sequence). The CDR3 sequence is 14 residues long. CDR3 nucleotide sequence: TGTGCCAGCAGCGAGAAGGGGAAGCCCTACGAGCAGAACTTC. Its translation is CASSEKGKPYEQNF.

In its sample, this clonotype was seen many times. The V and J genes are TRBV9 and TRBJ2-7, with a weak D call TRBD2 (6 bases). The CDR3 has 14 residues. Germline-derived CDR1 and CDR2 are SGDLS and YYNGEE. Between the trimmed V and J ends, which lost 0 bases and 2 bases, there was a span of 9 bases. CDR3 sequence reads: CASSVGLVPYEQYF. The CDR3 nucleotides are TGTGCCAGCAGCGTAGGACTAGTTCCCTACGAGCAGTACTTC. The full variable domain, with the rest looked up from reference TRBV9 and TRBJ2-7, is DSGVTQTPKHLITATGQRVTLRCSPRSGDLSVYWYQQSLDQGLQFLIQYYNGEERAKGNILERFSAQQFPDLHSELNLSSLELGDSALYFCASSVGLVPYEQYFGPGTRLTVT.

The rearrangement joins TRBV11-2 to TRBJ2-1; maybe TRBD2 (5 bases). Trimming left V 1 base short and J 5 bases short, with 15 bases between. The CDR3 totals 16 residues. Germline lookup yields CDR1 SGHAT and CDR2 FQNNGV. This CDR3 reads CASSLVGSGRNNEQFF. Here the CDR3 DNA reads TGTGCCAGCAGCTTAGTAGGCAGCGGAAGGAACAATGAGCAGTTCTTC.

Worth noting for this clonotype: A read error is possible here, since a much larger clone lies one base away. The CDR3 bases are TGTGCCAGTAGTATCCCGGGACTACCTATAGGCACAGATACGCAGAATTTT. As protein: CASSIPGLPIGTDTQNF. J is TRBJ2-3 and V is TRBV19, with TRBD2 identical over 7 bases. Germline V gives CDR1 LNHDA, CDR2 SQIVND (reference sequence). This CDR3 is 17 amino acids long.